This TCR beta chain originates from a study of response to subunit inactivated influenza vaccine. Study observations and caveats: Only a handful of new T cells, the authors suggested, are recruited with each seasonal influenza vaccination.

This clonotype was picked up a small number of times. Antigen: not known. This CDR3 spans 16 amino acids. Germline V gene lookup returns CDR1 DFQATT and CDR2 SNEGSKA (reference sequence). V was clipped by 3 bases and J by 10 bases, with 22 bases between them. TCRdb processed the RT-PCR reads anew with MiXCR; each CDR3 protein has one entry. Of hundreds of thousands of distinct CDR3 sequences in the sample, 25% are singletons; the top ten hold around 2%. The receptor was derived from a man aged 50 or older who received an inactivated influenza vaccine. The source material was CD4+ T cells sorted from PBMCs, sampled roughly 5 days after vaccination. The gene calls are TRBV20-1 and TRBJ2-6, with TRBD2 as a possible D gene (5 bases). CDR3 protein: CSASTGLPSPKNVLTF. CDR3 DNA sequence: TGCAGTGCTAGTACCGGACTCCCCTCTCCTAAGAACGTCCTGACTTTC.